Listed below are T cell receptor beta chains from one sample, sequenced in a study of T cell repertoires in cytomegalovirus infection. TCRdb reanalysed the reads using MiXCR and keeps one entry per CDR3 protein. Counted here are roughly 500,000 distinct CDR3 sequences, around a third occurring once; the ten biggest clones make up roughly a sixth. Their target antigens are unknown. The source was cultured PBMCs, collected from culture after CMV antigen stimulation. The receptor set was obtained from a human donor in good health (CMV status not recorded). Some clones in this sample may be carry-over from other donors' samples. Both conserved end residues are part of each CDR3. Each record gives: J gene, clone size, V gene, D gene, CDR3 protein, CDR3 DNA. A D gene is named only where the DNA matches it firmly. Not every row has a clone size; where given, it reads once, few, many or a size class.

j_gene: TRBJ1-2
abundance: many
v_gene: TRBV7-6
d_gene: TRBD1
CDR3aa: CASSPRGGQGASSGYTF
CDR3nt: TGTGCCAGCAGCCCTAGGGGGGGACAGGGGGCTTCCAGTGGCTACACCTTC

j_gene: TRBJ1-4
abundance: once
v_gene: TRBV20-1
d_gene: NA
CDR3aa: CSASTNEKLFF
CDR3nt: TGCAGTGCTAGTACTAATGAAAAACTGTTTTTT

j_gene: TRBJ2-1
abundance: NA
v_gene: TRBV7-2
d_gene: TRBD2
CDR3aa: CASSETSGAYNEQFF
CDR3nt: TGTGCCAGCAGCGAGACTAGCGGAGCATACAATGAGCAGTTCTTC

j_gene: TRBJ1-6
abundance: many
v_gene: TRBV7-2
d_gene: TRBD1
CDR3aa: CASSSQAARTGGYSPLHF
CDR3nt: TGTGCCAGCAGCTCTCAGGCCGCTAGGACAGGAGGTTATTCACCCCTCCACTTT

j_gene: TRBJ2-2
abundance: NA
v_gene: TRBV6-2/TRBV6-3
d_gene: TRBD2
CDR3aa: CASSYLAGGGELFF
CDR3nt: TGTGCCAGCAGTTACCTAGCGGGAGGTGGGGAGCTGTTTTTT

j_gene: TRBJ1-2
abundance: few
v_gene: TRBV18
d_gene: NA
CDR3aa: CASSPLEEGLSGYTF
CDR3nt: TGTGCCAGCTCACCACTTGAAGAGGGCTTGAGTGGCTACACCTTC

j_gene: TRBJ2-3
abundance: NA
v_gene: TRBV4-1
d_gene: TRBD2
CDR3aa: CASSQDPGGLGTDTQYF
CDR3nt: TGCGCCAGCAGCCAAGATCCGGGGGGACTTGGCACAGATACGCAGTATTTT

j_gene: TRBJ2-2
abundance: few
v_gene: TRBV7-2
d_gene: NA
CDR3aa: CASRRLESGELFF
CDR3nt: TGTGCCAGCAGAAGACTAGAATCCGGGGAGCTGTTTTTT

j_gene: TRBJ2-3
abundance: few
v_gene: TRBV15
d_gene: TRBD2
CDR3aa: CATSRPLGLGRDPDTQYF
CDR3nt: TGTGCCACCAGCAGACCCCTGGGACTAGGCCGGGATCCAGATACGCAGTATTTT

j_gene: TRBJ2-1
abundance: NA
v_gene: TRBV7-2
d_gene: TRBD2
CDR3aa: CASSFGGTSGRAGRQFF
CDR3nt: TGTGCCAGCAGCTTCGGGGGGACTAGCGGGAGGGCGGGTAGGCAGTTCTTC

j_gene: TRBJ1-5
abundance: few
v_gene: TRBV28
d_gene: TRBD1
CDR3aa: CASDDPIGQGRGLGQPQHF
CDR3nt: TGTGCCAGCGATGACCCCATCGGACAGGGTAGGGGGTTAGGTCAGCCCCAGCATTTT

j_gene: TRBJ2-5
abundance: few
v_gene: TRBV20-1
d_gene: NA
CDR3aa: CSLRPNQETQYF
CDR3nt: TGCAGTCTTAGACCTAACCAAGAGACCCAGTACTTC

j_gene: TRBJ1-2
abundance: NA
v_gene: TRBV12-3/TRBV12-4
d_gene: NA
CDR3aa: CASKGFLGSDNYGYTF
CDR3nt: TGTGCCAGTAAAGGATTTTTGGGGAGTGATAACTATGGCTACACCTTC

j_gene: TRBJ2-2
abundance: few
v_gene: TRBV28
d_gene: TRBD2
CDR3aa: CASTPLVMASGNVAGELFF
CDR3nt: TGTGCCAGCACTCCACTCGTCATGGCCAGCGGGAATGTAGCCGGGGAGCTGTTTTTT

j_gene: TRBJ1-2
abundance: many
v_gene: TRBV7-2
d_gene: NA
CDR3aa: CASSLVFGPGTLNYGYTF
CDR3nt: TGTGCCAGCAGCTTAGTCTTTGGACCCGGGACACTAAACTATGGCTACACCTTC

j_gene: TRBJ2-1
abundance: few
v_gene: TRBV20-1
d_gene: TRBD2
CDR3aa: CSAPRSAGANEQFF
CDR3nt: TGCAGTGCCCCAAGATCGGCGGGAGCGAATGAGCAGTTCTTC

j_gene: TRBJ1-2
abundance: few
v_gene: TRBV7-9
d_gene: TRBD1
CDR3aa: CASSDTGGFFGYTF
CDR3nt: TGTGCCAGCAGCGACACAGGGGGATTCTTTGGCTACACCTTC

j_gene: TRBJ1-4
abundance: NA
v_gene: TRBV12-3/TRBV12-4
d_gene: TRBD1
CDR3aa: CASSRKMIQGFDEKLFF
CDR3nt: TGTGCCAGCAGTCGAAAGATGATACAGGGGTTTGATGAAAAACTGTTTTTT

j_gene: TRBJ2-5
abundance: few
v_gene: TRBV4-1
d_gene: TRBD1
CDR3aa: CASSLRTGAKETQYF
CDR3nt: TGCGCCAGCAGCCTCCGGACAGGGGCGAAAGAGACCCAGTACTTC

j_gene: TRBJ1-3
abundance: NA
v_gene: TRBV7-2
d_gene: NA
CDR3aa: CASSLLGQNTIYF
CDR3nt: TGTGCCAGCAGCTTATTGGGGCAGAACACCATATATTTT

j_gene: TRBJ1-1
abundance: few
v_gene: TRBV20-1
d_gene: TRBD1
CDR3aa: CSATGTGDTEAFF
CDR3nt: TGCAGTGCCACCGGGACAGGGGACACTGAAGCTTTCTTT

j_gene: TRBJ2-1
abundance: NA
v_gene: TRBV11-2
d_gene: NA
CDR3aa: CASSLDLPSSHEQFF
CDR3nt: TGTGCCAGCAGCTTAGATCTCCCTAGTTCCCATGAGCAGTTCTTC

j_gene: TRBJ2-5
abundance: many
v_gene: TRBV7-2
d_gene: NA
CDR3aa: CASSLDRDETQYF
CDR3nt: TGTGCCAGCAGCTTAGATAGAGATGAGACCCAGTACTTC

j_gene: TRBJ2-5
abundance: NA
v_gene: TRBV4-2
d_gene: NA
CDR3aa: CASSQQGFKETQYF
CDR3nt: TGTGCCAGCAGCCAACAGGGTTTTAAAGAGACCCAGTACTTC

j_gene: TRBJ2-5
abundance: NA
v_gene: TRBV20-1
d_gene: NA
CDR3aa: CSARGWTAKYQETQYF
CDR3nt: TGCAGTGCTAGGGGATGGACAGCAAAGTACCAAGAGACCCAGTACTTC

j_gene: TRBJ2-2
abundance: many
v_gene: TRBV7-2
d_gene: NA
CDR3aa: CASSLDQGPGELFF
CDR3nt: TGTGCCAGCAGCTTAGACCAGGGTCCCGGGGAGCTGTTTTTT

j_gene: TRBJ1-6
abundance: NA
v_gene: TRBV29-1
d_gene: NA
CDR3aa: CSFREDTASPLHF
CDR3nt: TGCAGCTTTCGCGAGGACACCGCTTCACCCCTCCACTTT

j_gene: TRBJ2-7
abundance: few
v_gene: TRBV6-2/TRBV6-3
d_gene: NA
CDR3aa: CASSYSRGVYEQYF
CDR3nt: TGTGCCAGCAGTTACTCTCGGGGAGTCTACGAGCAGTACTTC

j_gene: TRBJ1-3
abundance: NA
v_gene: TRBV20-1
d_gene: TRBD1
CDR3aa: CSRADRPGNTIYF
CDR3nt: TGCAGTCGGGCGGACAGGCCTGGAAACACCATATATTTT

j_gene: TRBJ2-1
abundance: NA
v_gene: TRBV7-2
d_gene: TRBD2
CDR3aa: CASSPGRREYNEQFF
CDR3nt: TGTGCCAGCAGCCCCGGGAGGCGGGAATACAATGAGCAGTTCTTC

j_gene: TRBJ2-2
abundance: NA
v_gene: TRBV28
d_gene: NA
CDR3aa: CASSFKGIVETGELFF
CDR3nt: TGTGCCAGCAGTTTTAAGGGAATTGTGGAGACCGGGGAGCTGTTTTTT

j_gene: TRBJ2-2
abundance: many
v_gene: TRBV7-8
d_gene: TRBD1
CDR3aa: CASSSWGQQETGELFF
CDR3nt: TGTGCCAGCAGCTCATGGGGACAGCAGGAGACCGGGGAGCTGTTTTTT

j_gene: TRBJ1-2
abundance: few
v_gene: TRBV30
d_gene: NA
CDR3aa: CAWSVQSGSYGYTF
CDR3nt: TGTGCCTGGAGTGTACAGTCAGGGTCCTATGGCTACACCTTC

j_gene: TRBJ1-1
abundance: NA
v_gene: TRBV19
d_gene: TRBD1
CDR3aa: CASSAPTGGHTEAFF
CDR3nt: TGTGCCAGTAGTGCGCCGACAGGGGGTCACACTGAAGCTTTCTTT

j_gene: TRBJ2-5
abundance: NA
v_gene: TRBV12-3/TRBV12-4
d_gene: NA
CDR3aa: CASGVGKTQYF
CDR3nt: TGTGCCAGCGGGGTGGGAAAGACCCAGTACTTC

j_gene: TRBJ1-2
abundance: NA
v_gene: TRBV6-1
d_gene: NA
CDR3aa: CASRTTGLGYGYTF
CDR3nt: TGTGCCAGCAGAACAACGGGACTCGGGTATGGCTACACCTTC

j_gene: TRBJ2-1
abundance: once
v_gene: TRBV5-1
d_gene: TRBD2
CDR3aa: CASSQTSGSMNEQFF
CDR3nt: TGCGCCAGCAGCCAGACTAGCGGGAGTATGAATGAGCAGTTCTTC

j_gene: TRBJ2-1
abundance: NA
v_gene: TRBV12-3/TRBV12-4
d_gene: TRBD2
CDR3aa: CASSFESGGRDEQFF
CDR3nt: TGTGCCAGCAGTTTTGAATCGGGAGGGCGGGATGAGCAGTTCTTC

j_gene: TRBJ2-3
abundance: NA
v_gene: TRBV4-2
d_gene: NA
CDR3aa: CASSPRSGGTGATDTQYF
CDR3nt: TGTGCCAGCAGCCCAAGAAGTGGGGGGACGGGGGCCACAGATACGCAGTATTTT

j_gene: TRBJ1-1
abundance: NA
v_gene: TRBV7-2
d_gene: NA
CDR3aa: CASSLVMGGGNTEAFF
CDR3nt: TGTGCCAGCAGCTTAGTAATGGGGGGTGGGAACACTGAAGCTTTCTTT

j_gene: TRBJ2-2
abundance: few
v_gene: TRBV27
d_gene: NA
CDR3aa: CASSLSPLGGASGELFF
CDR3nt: TGTGCCAGCAGTTTAAGCCCCCTTGGGGGAGCATCGGGGGAGCTGTTTTTT

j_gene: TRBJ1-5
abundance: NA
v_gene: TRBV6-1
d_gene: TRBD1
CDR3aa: CASSQTGVITRNQPQHF
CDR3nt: TGTGCCAGCAGTCAGACAGGGGTGATAACTCGCAATCAGCCCCAGCATTTT